This is a list of T cell receptor beta chains from one sample in a study of cytomegalovirus exposure and HLA in healthy donors. Clones were sequenced by immunoSEQ multiplex PCR, and TCRdb holds only the in-frame ones, with some missing. The sample records 160,000 or so clones, 65% to 85% being singletons. Material for sequencing was PBMCs. The receptors shown here come from a woman aged 25 to 39 in good health and CMV-seropositive. Both conserved end residues are part of each CDR3. The D gene is left open where the match is weak. Size values are once, few and many counts, or a class for expanded clones, and some rows have none.

V gene: TRBV7-9; J gene: TRBJ2-2; D gene: NA; clone size: NA; CDR3 DNA: TGTGCCAGCAGCCTTAGAGACACCGGGGAGCTGTTTTTT; CDR3 protein: CASSLRDTGELFF
V gene: TRBV4-2; J gene: TRBJ1-1; D gene: NA; clone size: NA; CDR3 DNA: TGTGCCAGCAGCCAAGAACCCGGGGTGAACACTGAAGCTTTCTTT; CDR3 protein: CASSQEPGVNTEAFF
V gene: TRBV4-3; J gene: TRBJ1-1; D gene: NA; clone size: NA; CDR3 DNA: TGCGCCAGCAGCCCGAGGCAGGGGCAAGTGAACACTGAAGCTTTCTTT; CDR3 protein: CASSPRQGQVNTEAFF
V gene: TRBV11-3; J gene: TRBJ2-3; D gene: NA; clone size: NA; CDR3 DNA: TGTGCCAGCAGCCAGGCCATCGGCACAGATACGCAGTATTTT; CDR3 protein: CASSQAIGTDTQYF
V gene: TRBV4-3; J gene: TRBJ1-1; D gene: NA; clone size: once; CDR3 DNA: TGCGCCAGCAGCCAAGGGGGAGGGGGGGCCACTGAAGCTTTCTTT; CDR3 protein: CASSQGGGGATEAFF
V gene: TRBV30; J gene: TRBJ1-2; D gene: TRBD1; clone size: NA; CDR3 DNA: TGTGCCTGGAGTGACTTTGGACAGGGTAACTATGGCTACACCTTC; CDR3 protein: CAWSDFGQGNYGYTF
V gene: TRBV4-2; J gene: TRBJ1-2; D gene: TRBD1; clone size: NA; CDR3 DNA: TGTGCCAGCAGCCGTCCCTCGGGTAGGGGGCTCGATGGCTACACCTTC; CDR3 protein: CASSRPSGRGLDGYTF
V gene: TRBV9; J gene: TRBJ1-1; D gene: NA; clone size: NA; CDR3 DNA: TGTGCCAGCAGCGCGGAAAGGGGCACTGAAGCTTTCTTT; CDR3 protein: CASSAERGTEAFF
V gene: TRBV6-1; J gene: TRBJ1-5; D gene: NA; clone size: NA; CDR3 DNA: TGTGCCAGCAGAGGACTCGGAGTAAGTCAGCCCCAGCATTTT; CDR3 protein: CASRGLGVSQPQHF
V gene: TRBV27; J gene: TRBJ1-1; D gene: NA; clone size: NA; CDR3 DNA: TGTGCCAGCAGTTTATCCCCAGGGGCGAACACTGAAGCTTTCTTT; CDR3 protein: CASSLSPGANTEAFF
V gene: TRBV4-1; J gene: TRBJ1-5; D gene: TRBD1; clone size: NA; CDR3 DNA: TGCGCCAGCAGCCAAGATACAGGGGGACAGCCCCAGCATTTT; CDR3 protein: CASSQDTGGQPQHF
V gene: TRBV4-1; J gene: TRBJ1-2; D gene: NA; clone size: NA; CDR3 DNA: TGCGCCAGCAGTCATGATACAGGGTGGTATGGCTACACCTTC; CDR3 protein: CASSHDTGWYGYTF
V gene: TRBV10-3; J gene: TRBJ1-1; D gene: TRBD1; clone size: NA; CDR3 DNA: TGTGCCATCAGTGACCCCGACAGGGGGCTGGGGAGGGCTTTCTTT; CDR3 protein: CAISDPDRGLGRAFF
V gene: TRBV28; J gene: TRBJ1-3; D gene: NA; clone size: NA; CDR3 DNA: TGTGCCAGCAGGGACAGCTCTGGAAACACCATATATTTT; CDR3 protein: CASRDSSGNTIYF
V gene: TRBV2; J gene: TRBJ1-3; D gene: NA; clone size: NA; CDR3 DNA: TGTGCCAGCAGGGCGGGGTTCTCTGGAAACACCATATATTTT; CDR3 protein: CASRAGFSGNTIYF